This TCR beta chain was identified in a study of cytomegalovirus exposure and HLA in healthy donors. Study conclusions and caveats: Follow-up analysis found HLA locus-dependent TCR association rates, highest for DRB1 and lowest for HLA-C. The later analysis indicated that the majority of CMV-associated TCR beta chains appeared HLA-restricted. Altogether, 164 TCR beta chains were recorded as cytomegalovirus-associated.

PCR primers comprised 60 Vbeta and 13 Jbeta primers. The data were produced by immunoSEQ multiplex PCR, yet TCRdb's version contains in-frame clones alone and is incomplete. The sample yields around 230,000 clones, 82% seen once. The germline V gene encodes CDR1 MNHNS and CDR2 SASEGT. V was shortened by 2 bases and J by 6 bases, with 13 bases between the two germline ends. CDR3 length: 14 amino acids. Notes on this clone: Antigen: not known.

Sequencing input: PBMCs. This rearrangement joins TRBV6-1 to TRBJ1-1; possibly TRBD1 for D (6 bases). The clonotype was recovered from a man in his forties or fifties in good health and CMV-seropositive. CDR3 DNA sequence: TGTGCCAGCAGTGAATGGGGGCTCCGCGCTGAAGCTTTCTTT. As protein: CASSEWGLRAEAFF.